One sample yielded the 21 T cell receptor beta chains listed below, sequenced in a study of T cell responses to AZD1222 COVID-19 vaccine (dated by TCRdb to 2020 to 2022). Library preparation used the immunoSEQ multiplex PCR assay. Entries here come from immuneACCESS through TCRdb and include only in-frame sequences with V and J called. Some clones fail to appear in such tables; in the studies checked, an unresolved V gene covers under half of the shortfall, and the cause of the remainder is unknown. This sample holds about 85,000 clones; 86% were observed only once. The ten largest clonotypes hold roughly 7.6% of the sample. The time point label of this sample denotes: baseline before first vaccination. Sequences were derived from peripheral blood, sampled on day 0 of AZD1222 vaccination. The receptors derive from an adult in good health.

The chain links TRBV6-5 to TRBJ2-1; D possibly corresponds to TRBD1 (5 bases). V gave up 2 bases and J gave up 5 bases, with 10 bases separating them. CDR3 length: 14 residues. Germline CDR1 and CDR2: MNHEY and SVGAGI. In DNA form, the CDR3 reads TGTGCCAGCAGTTACAGGGGTCCGGACAATGAGCAGTTCTTC. It yields the protein CASSYRGPDNEQFF.

The gene calls are TRBV19 and TRBJ1-1, with 10 bases identical to TRBD1. Germline trimming cut 4 bases from V and 2 bases from J; bases unmatched to any gene: 4. The CDR3 is 15 residues long. In germline, CDR1 is LNHDA, CDR2 SQIVND (reference sequence). CDR3 in amino acids: CASSTRQGANTEAFF. CDR3 sequence (DNA): TGTGCCAGTAGTACCAGACAGGGGGCAAACACTGAAGCTTTCTTT.

As DNA, the CDR3 is TGTGCCAGCTCACCAGCGAGGGATCAGCCCCAGCATTTT. This translates into CASSPARDQPQHF. The chain employs TRBV18 and TRBJ1-5; no reliable D call. The CDR3 length is 13 residues. Trimming removed 2 bases at V and 5 bases at J, with 7 bases between. Germline-derived CDR1 and CDR2 are KGHSH and LQKENI.

V usage is TRBV2 and J usage is TRBJ2-7; D uncertain. CDR3 length: 12 amino acids. Between the trimmed V and J ends, which lost 6 bases and 3 bases, there was a span of 9 bases. CDR1 is SNHLY, CDR2 FYNNEI, per germline. The CDR3 region has the DNA TGTGCCAGCAGCTCAGAGAACTACGAGCAGTACTTC. Amino acid sequence: CASSSENYEQYF.

The J gene is TRBJ2-5, the V gene TRBV28; weak D call: TRBD1 (5 bases). The CDR3 covers 10 residues. Trimming took off 5 bases at V and 7 bases at J, with 5 bases between the two ends. Germline lookup yields CDR1 MDHEN and CDR2 SYDVKM. The DNA of the CDR3 is TGTGCCAGCAGTAGGGGGACCCAGTACTTC. Translated, it gives CASSRGTQYF.

The chain uses TRBV5-5 and TRBJ2-5; the D is unclear. V was clipped by 1 base and J by 0 bases, with 1 base between them. Germline lookup yields CDR1 SGHKS and CDR2 YYEKEE (reference sequence). CDR3 size: 12 residues. The DNA for the CDR3 is TGTGCCAGCAGCTTGTACCAAGAGACCCAGTACTTC. This translates into CASSLYQETQYF.

The chain has TRBV29-1 and TRBJ1-4, with D uncertain. V shed 6 bases and J shed 6 bases, with 14 bases lying between them. Germline CDR1 SQVTM, CDR2 ANQGSEA. The CDR3 is made up of 13 amino acids. The CDR3 bases are TGCAGCGTCCCATCTCGGTCGCATGAAAAACTGTTTTTT. Protein product: CSVPSRSHEKLFF.

This chain joins TRBV6-4 and TRBJ1-2; D gene unclear. V was cut by 6 bases and J by 2 bases, with 13 bases left in between. Germline loops: CDR1 MRHNA, CDR2 SNTAGT. The CDR3 contains 14 residues. CDR3 DNA sequence: TGTGCCAGCAGCCCACAAACGGCAAACTATGGCTACACCTTC. This sequence encodes CASSPQTANYGYTF.

The CDR3 nucleotides are TGTGCCAGCAGTTACTCGAGACAGGGGGCGGGCGAGCAGTACTTC. Translating it yields CASSYSRQGAGEQYF. The rearrangement uses TRBV6-5 and TRBJ2-7; 10 positions match TRBD1. The CDR3 is made up of 15 amino acids. The germline V gene has CDR1 MNHEY and CDR2 SVGAGI. With V trimmed by 0 bases and J by 6 bases, 5 bases remained unmatched.

The chain joins TRBV10-3 to TRBJ2-7; D is unresolved. CDR3 length: 14 residues. The germline CDR1 and CDR2 sequences are ENHRY and SYGVKD. The V and J ends lost 5 bases and 2 bases respectively, with 13 bases between them. The CDR3 coding sequence is TGTGCCATCAGTCCTGACGACGGACCCTACGAGCAGTACTTC. This translates into CAISPDDGPYEQYF.

The V and J genes are TRBV14 and TRBJ2-3; 11 nucleotides match TRBD2. This CDR3 contains 16 residues. Trimming cost V 3 bases and J 6 bases; bases outside gene matches: 8. CDR1 is SGHDN, CDR2 FVKESK, per germline. The DNA for the CDR3 is TGTGCCAGCAGCCATGGACTAGCGGGCGCGTTGGATACGCAGTATTTT. Translating gives CASSHGLAGALDTQYF. Drawing the rest from reference TRBV14 and TRBJ2-3, the complete variable domain is EAGVTQFPSHSVIEKGQTVTLRCDPISGHDNLYWYRRVMGKEIKFLLHFVKESKQDESGMPNNRFLAERTGGTYSTLKVQPAELEDSGVYFCASSHGLAGALDTQYFGPGTRLTVL.

The CDR3 sequence: CAWSVQDRLFEQYF. CDR3 bases: TGTGCCTGGAGTGTACAGGACAGGCTGTTCGAGCAGTACTTC. The V gene is TRBV30, the J gene TRBJ2-7, with 7 positions matching TRBD1. The germline V gene encodes CDR1 GTSNPN and CDR2 SVGIG (reference sequence). The CDR3 totals 14 residues. J was trimmed by 6 bases and V by 0 bases; bases with no gene match: 8.

This CDR3 reads CAISDHGGRETGELFF. In nucleotides, the CDR3 is TGTGCCATCAGTGATCACGGGGGGCGGGAGACCGGGGAGCTGTTTTTT. This rearrangement joins TRBV10-3 to TRBJ2-2, with a tentative D call TRBD2 (7 bases). Between the trimmed V and J ends, which lost 3 bases and 5 bases, there was a span of 16 bases. Germline CDR1 reads ENHRY; CDR2 reads SYGVKD. The CDR3 runs 16 residues.

This chain joins TRBV5-5 and TRBJ2-2; TRBD1 matches at 12 bases. The V gene end was trimmed by 3 bases and the J gene end by 0 bases; junction bases not matched to a gene: 9. Germline V gene lookup returns CDR1 SGHKS and CDR2 YYEKEE (reference sequence). CDR3 size: 19 residues. The CDR3 DNA sequence: TGTGCCAGCAGCTCGGCGGGACAGGGGGCGACTACGAACACCGGGGAGCTGTTTTTT. It yields the protein CASSSAGQGATTNTGELFF.

This clone was seen only once. V gene TRBV6-1 combines with J gene TRBJ2-3; D possibly corresponds to TRBD2 (7 bases). CDR3 length: 15 residues. Germline CDR1 MNHNS, CDR2 SASEGT. V was trimmed by 2 bases and J by 6 bases, leaving 15 bases between them. The CDR3 sequence: CASSEWGRGGDTQYF. The CDR3 DNA follows: TGTGCCAGCAGTGAATGGGGCAGGGGAGGGGATACGCAGTATTTT.

The chain joins TRBV7-9 to TRBJ1-1; no clear D. The CDR3 totals 14 residues. In germline, CDR1 is SEHNR, CDR2 FQNEAQ (reference sequence). V was shortened by 6 bases and J by 0 bases, with 11 bases between the two germline ends. The CDR3 DNA reads as TGTGCCAGCAGGAGTGAGGTTATGAACACTGAAGCTTTCTTT. Translated: CASRSEVMNTEAFF.

V and J are TRBV28 and TRBJ1-1; tentative D call: TRBD1 (6 bases). This CDR3 is 13 amino acids long. Germline CDR1 is MDHEN and CDR2 is SYDVKM. With 8 bases removed from V and 4 bases from J, the gap between germline ends came to 14 bases. The DNA for the CDR3 is TGTGCCAGCTTCAAACAGGGATCCACTGAAGCTTTCTTT. Protein product: CASFKQGSTEAFF. Complete variable domain (other parts from reference TRBV28 and TRBJ1-1): DVKVTQSSRYLVKRTGEKVFLECVQDMDHENMFWYRQDPGLGLRLIYFSYDVKMKEKGDIPEGYSVSREKKERFSLILESASTNQTSMYLCASFKQGSTEAFFGQGTRLTVV.

This chain links TRBV7-9 with TRBJ2-1; weak D call: TRBD2 (5 bases). The CDR3 is 11 residues long. Germline CDR1 SEHNR, CDR2 FQNEAQ (reference sequence). V lost 5 bases and J 10 bases, leaving 9 bases between the germline ends. The CDR3 here is CASSPLAEQFF. Here the CDR3 DNA reads TGTGCCAGCAGCCCCTTAGCGGAGCAGTTCTTC.

The chain couples TRBV7-2 to TRBJ2-2; D is perhaps TRBD2 (6 bases). Germline V gives CDR1 SGHTA, CDR2 FQGNSA. The CDR3 is 15 amino acids. V lost 3 bases, J lost 6 bases, and 14 bases lay in between. CDR3 loop: CASSLTGVVSGELFF. The CDR3 DNA reads TGTGCCAGCAGCTTGACGGGAGTCGTATCCGGGGAGCTGTTTTTT.

The gene calls are TRBV10-3 and TRBJ1-5; 9 positions match TRBD1. From germline, CDR1 is ENHRY and CDR2 SYGVKD. V lost 4 bases to trimming and J lost 3 bases; unmatched junction nucleotides: 16. The CDR3 is made up of 19 amino acids. CDR3 DNA: TGTGCCATCAGTGCCGTCGGGACAGGGACGGGGGGAGCCAATCAGCCCCAGCATTTT. This codes for CAISAVGTGTGGANQPQHF.

The chain carries TRBV9 and TRBJ2-5; the D call may be TRBD1 or TRBD2 (5 bases each). Per germline, CDR1 SGDLS and CDR2 YYNGEE. The ends were cut back, 0 bases at V and 1 base at J, with 10 bases in the middle. This CDR3 has 15 amino acids. CDR3 coding DNA: TGTGCCAGCAGCGTAGGGCCGGGGCCCCAAGAGACCCAGTACTTC. Protein sequence: CASSVGPGPQETQYF. Using reference TRBV9 and TRBJ2-5 for the parts outside the CDR3, the full variable domain is DSGVTQTPKHLITATGQRVTLRCSPRSGDLSVYWYQQSLDQGLQFLIQYYNGEERAKGNILERFSAQQFPDLHSELNLSSLELGDSALYFCASSVGPGPQETQYFGPGTRLLVL.